Listed here are 20 T cell receptor beta chains from one sample, sequenced in a study of blood T cell repertoires in COVID-19. Generated by immunoSEQ multiplex PCR, the TCRdb table keeps only in-frame clones and is missing some. Here the sample spans 500,000 to 600,000 clones, about 89% being singletons. The specimen sequenced was peripheral blood. All receptors derive from a woman aged 45-60 years with COVID-19, enrolled during active disease.

The chain recombines TRBV4-1 with TRBJ1-2; D gene uncertain. The CDR3 is 13 amino acids. Germline V gene sequence: CDR1 MGHRA, CDR2 YSYEKL. The germline V and J ends were trimmed by 1 base and 8 bases, with 11 bases remaining between them. As DNA, the CDR3 is TGCGCCAGCAGCCAAGTTCCCCCCTTGGGCTACACCTTC. This encodes CASSQVPPLGYTF.

This sequence joins TRBV5-1 and TRBJ1-2; perhaps TRBD1 as D (5 bases). Germline V gene sequence: CDR1 SGHRS, CDR2 YFSETQ. The length of the CDR3 is 13 residues. With 6 bases removed from V and 2 bases from J, the gap between germline ends came to 11 bases. CDR3 in DNA: TGCGCCAGCAAGTCTCGACAGAACTATGGCTACACCTTC. This gives the protein CASKSRQNYGYTF.

The table lists this clone with a few counts. The V and J genes are TRBV15 and TRBJ1-5, with D perhaps TRBD1 (6 bases). Trimming pared 5 bases from V and 2 bases from J, leaving 22 bases between. From germline, CDR1 is LNHNV and CDR2 YYDKDF (reference sequence). The length of the CDR3 is 18 residues. CDR3 in DNA: TGTGCCACCAGCCCATACGGGACACCCACCGGGGGCAATCAGCCCCAGCATTTT. This gives the protein CATSPYGTPTGGNQPQHF. The full variable domain, its missing parts supplied by reference TRBV15 and TRBJ1-5, is DAMVIQNPRYQVTQFGKPVTLSCSQTLNHNVMYWYQQKSSQAPKLLFHYYDKDFNNEADTPDNFQSRRPNTSFCFLDIRSPGLGDTAMYLCATSPYGTPTGGNQPQHFGDGTRLSIL.

This chain links TRBV12-5 with TRBJ1-3, with a tentative D call TRBD1 (6 bases). CDR1 and CDR2 (germline): LGHNT, FRNRAP. Trimming removed 5 bases from V and 3 bases from J, with 11 bases in between. The CDR3 is 14 residues long. CDR3 residues: CASGPGQIGNTIYF. CDR3 nucleotides: TGTGCTAGTGGTCCCGGACAGATTGGAAACACCATATATTTT.

This clone was observed many times. The chain joins TRBV27 to TRBJ2-1, with D perhaps matching TRBD2 (6 bases). Trimming removed 0 bases from V and 4 bases from J, with 13 bases in between. Germline values: CDR1 MNHEY, CDR2 SMNVEV (reference sequence). The CDR3 is 16 amino acids. The CDR3 loop is CASSLSVGTQYNEQFF. The CDR3, as DNA: TGTGCCAGCAGTTTATCTGTTGGGACTCAGTACAATGAGCAGTTCTTC.

This clone was picked up one time. V is TRBV2 and J is TRBJ2-7; TRBD1 agrees at 7 bases. The length of the CDR3 is 12 residues. Germline CDR1 reads SNHLY; CDR2 reads FYNNEI. Trimming at V came to 6 bases and at J to 6 bases, leaving 5 bases not matched to a gene. The CDR3 is CASRGDSSEQYF. The CDR3 bases are TGTGCCAGCAGAGGGGACAGCAGCGAGCAGTACTTC. The complete variable domain, with remaining parts taken from reference TRBV2 and TRBJ2-7, reads EPEVTQTPSHQVTQMGQEVILRCVPISNHLYFYWYRQILGQKVEFLVSFYNNEISEKSEIFDDQFSVERPDGSNFTLKIRSTKLEDSAMYFCASRGDSSEQYFGPGTRLTVT.

CDR3 region: CASSLRRSYEQYF. CDR3 nucleotides: TGTGCCAGCAGCTTAAGGAGGTCCTACGAGCAGTACTTC. The rearrangement joins TRBV13 to TRBJ2-7; D possibly corresponds to TRBD2 (5 bases). V was trimmed by 2 bases and J by 1 base, leaving 6 bases between them. Germline V gene data show CDR1 as PRHDT and CDR2 as FYEKMQ (reference sequence). The CDR3 has 13 amino acids.

The genes are TRBV5-1 and TRBJ1-1; TRBD1 might be the D (5 bases). The CDR3 spans 14 residues. V was trimmed by 1 base and J by 10 bases, leaving 17 bases between them. CDR1 and CDR2 (germline): SGHRS, YFSETQ. The CDR3 loop reads CASSLRGTGGGAFF. CDR3 coding DNA: TGCGCCAGCAGCTTGCGGGGTACAGGCGGGGGAGCTTTCTTT.

The chain has TRBV30 and TRBJ2-5, with 8 bases lining up with TRBD2. Germline V gene data show CDR1 as GTSNPN and CDR2 as SVGIG (reference sequence). V was clipped by 1 base and J by 7 bases; unmatched bases: 14. The CDR3 totals 16 residues. CDR3: CAWSEGGGRPRGTQYF. The CDR3 coding sequence is TGTGCCTGGAGTGAAGGAGGCGGGAGGCCCCGGGGGACCCAGTACTTC.

This clone was recorded only once. The CDR3 DNA reads as TGTGCCAGCAGCGACTTGGACAGGGGGTATGGCTACACCTTC. Translated: CASSDLDRGYGYTF. The V gene is TRBV9, the J gene TRBJ1-2; 10 nucleotides agree with TRBD1. CDR3 length: 14 residues. Unmatched junction bases numbered 4, after V lost 3 bases and J lost 5 bases. Germline assignment: CDR1 SGDLS and CDR2 YYNGEE.

In regard to this clone: Other DNA sequences in this specimen translate into the identical CDR3. The rearrangement uses TRBV6-4 and TRBJ1-1; D not certain. Germline CDR1 and CDR2: MRHNA and SNTAGT. This CDR3 has 13 residues. Between the trimmed V and J ends, which lost 4 bases and 2 bases, there was a span of 8 bases. In DNA, the CDR3 is TGTGCCAGCAGTGTAGAGGTTAACACTGAAGCTTTCTTT. It encodes CASSVEVNTEAFF.

The gene calls are TRBV5-4 and TRBJ1-2; TRBD1 might be the D (5 bases). The CDR3 has 13 residues. The ends were cut back, 4 bases at V and 6 bases at J, with 13 bases in the middle. CDR1 is SGHNT, CDR2 YYREEE, per germline (reference sequence). The CDR3 is CASSPRTTDGYTF. The CDR3 DNA reads as TGTGCCAGCAGCCCCCGGACAACGGATGGCTACACCTTC.

The rearrangement uses TRBV19 and TRBJ2-3; D may be TRBD2 (5 bases). The CDR3 has 16 residues. Germline V gene lookup returns CDR1 LNHDA and CDR2 SQIVND (reference sequence). V shed 4 bases and J shed 2 bases, with 16 bases lying between them. The DNA of the CDR3 is TGTGCCAGTAGTACACGGACTCCTCCGACCACAGATACGCAGTATTTT. This translates into CASSTRTPPTTDTQYF.

This rearrangement joins TRBV3-1 (or the pseudogene TRBV3-2) to TRBJ1-1; TRBD1 matches at 9 bases. Germline lookup yields CDR1 LGHDT and CDR2 YNNKEL (reference sequence). The CDR3 runs 18 residues. The trim removed 0 bases at V and 1 base at J, leaving 9 bases unmatched. The CDR3 sequence is CASSQDPLRQGGNTEAFF. CDR3 in DNA: TGTGCCAGCAGCCAAGACCCACTTCGACAGGGGGGGAACACTGAAGCTTTCTTT.

The V and J genes are TRBV5-1 and TRBJ2-1; the match to TRBD2 covers 7 bases. The CDR3 consists of 14 residues. V lost 0 bases, J lost 5 bases, and 2 bases stayed unmatched. Germline V gene sequence: CDR1 SGHRS, CDR2 YFSETQ. The CDR3 nucleotides are TGCGCCAGCAGCTTGGGACTAGCAAACAATGAGCAGTTCTTC. It yields the protein CASSLGLANNEQFF.

The chain employs TRBV5-4 and TRBJ2-7; D remains unclear. CDR3 length equals 13 residues. V lost 0 bases and J 1 base, leaving 5 bases between the germline ends. Germline lookup yields CDR1 SGHNT and CDR2 YYREEE (reference sequence). This chain's CDR3 is CASSLDGSYEQYF. CDR3 DNA sequence: TGTGCCAGCAGCTTGGACGGGTCCTACGAGCAGTACTTC.

The V and J genes are TRBV19 and TRBJ1-1, with D possibly being TRBD1 (5 bases). Germline assignment: CDR1 LNHDA and CDR2 SQIVND (reference sequence). The ends were cut back, 3 bases at V and 6 bases at J, with 11 bases in the middle. CDR3 length equals 13 residues. The CDR3 spells CASSINTGAEAFF. The CDR3 nucleotides read TGTGCCAGTAGTATTAATACGGGGGCTGAAGCTTTCTTT.

This chain links TRBV19 with TRBJ1-1, with D uncertain. V lost 3 bases and J lost 4, with 6 bases in between. This CDR3 contains 12 residues. The germline V gene encodes CDR1 LNHDA and CDR2 SQIVND (reference sequence). The CDR3 loop is CASSMRATEAFF. CDR3 sequence (DNA): TGTGCCAGTAGTATGAGGGCCACTGAAGCTTTCTTT. Full variable domain (outside the CDR3, taken from reference TRBV19 and TRBJ1-1): DGGITQSPKYLFRKEGQNVTLSCEQNLNHDAMYWYRQDPGQGLRLIYYSQIVNDFQKGDIAEGYSVSREKKESFPLTVTSAQKNPTAFYLCASSMRATEAFFGQGTRLTVV.

V usage is TRBV4-1 and J usage is TRBJ1-3, with TRBD1 identical over 7 bases. CDR3 length: 16 amino acids. V gave up 4 bases and J gave up 4 bases; unmatched junction bases: 10. CDR1 MGHRA and CDR2 YSYEKL come from the germline V gene. CDR3 residues: CASSRFPRTGGNTIYF. CDR3 bases: TGCGCCAGCAGCCGATTCCCAAGGACAGGAGGAAACACCATATATTTT.

The CDR3 spells CASSPLTGSPGGNTIYF. The CDR3 nucleotides are TGTGCCAGCAGCCCCCTGACAGGGAGCCCCGGGGGAAACACCATATATTTT. The chain carries TRBV4-2 and TRBJ1-3; 7 positions match TRBD1. Trimming cost V 4 bases and J 4 bases; bases outside gene matches: 13. The CDR3 extends over 17 amino acids. Germline assignment: CDR1 LGHNA and CDR2 YNFKEQ.